Sequencing of this T cell receptor beta chain was carried out in a study of T cells after yellow fever vaccination. At the level of the study: Low-cell-number fractions underwent preparation using SMART-Seq v4 Ultra Low Input.

With respect to this clonotype: As yet, its antigen is unknown.

Overall study results and limits: Abundant contaminating clonotypes from the bulk population could appear in FACS-sorted repertoires. Though it reached lower strength, the secondary response hit its peak faster, day 5 versus 15.

Making TCR cDNA involved 5'RACE template switching, which added UMIs and a universal primer site. Via MiXCR, TCRdb re-called the 5' RACE reads, giving one row per CDR3 protein. The profile shows 200,000 to 300,000 distinct CDR3 sequences, 10% to 15% of them singletons. This TCR was recovered from a man aged 25 to 45 who received the YFV17D yellow fever vaccine. Source: CD4+ T cells sorted from PBMCs, taken 45 days after the yellow fever booster vaccination.

The CDR3 bases are TGTGCCAGCAGCCAACTGACTAGCGGGAGCGTAGGCGAGCAGTTCTTC. This sequence encodes CASSQLTSGSVGEQFF. V usage is TRBV7-9 and J usage is TRBJ2-1; 12 positions match TRBD2. Germline lookup yields CDR1 SEHNR and CDR2 FQNEAQ (reference sequence). CDR3 length: 16 residues. Trimming took 5 bases from V and 10 from J; bases not matched to a gene: 12.